The T cell receptor beta chain described here comes from a study of shared clonotypes between healthy human individuals. V was cut by 5 bases and J by 15 bases, with 16 bases left in between. Per germline, CDR1 DFQATT and CDR2 SNEGSKA (reference sequence). The CDR3 is made up of 11 amino acids. Here immunoSEQ multiplex PCR was the method, and the copy in TCRdb shows in-frame clones only, minus some. The table lists roughly 1 million clones, around 78% of them singletons. The chain employs TRBV20-1 and TRBJ2-2, with no clear D. The sample comprised memory CD4+ T cells from PBMCs. Subset in this sample: CD45RA-negative fraction. The receptor's source is a man between 18 and 29 years old in good health. Some clones in this sample may be carry-over from other donors' samples. CDR3 protein: CSAPLISEVFF. In DNA, the CDR3 is TGCAGTGCTCCCCTTATCTCTGAGGTGTTTTTT.